Shown below are 11 T cell receptor beta chains from a single sample sequenced in a study of T cell changes during pregnancy in multiple sclerosis. Produced via immunoSEQ multiplex PCR; TCRdb's table is partial and in-frame only. The repertoire holds roughly 90,000 clones, with around 93% as singletons. Material: peripheral blood, obtained in the first trimester of pregnancy. Every receptor here comes from a female donor in good health, enrolled as a control in a pregnancy study.

The V and J genes are TRBV4-1 and TRBJ2-1; TRBD2 is a possible D gene (5 bases). The CDR3 consists of 13 residues. The ends were cut back, 1 base at V and 7 bases at J, with 8 bases in the middle. Germline V CDR1 and CDR2: MGHRA, YSYEKL. The CDR3 DNA sequence: TGCGCCAGCAGCCAAGGCCGCGGGAATGAGCAGTTCTTC. Residues: CASSQGRGNEQFF.

The CDR3 spells CASKGAGTGELFF. DNA for the CDR3: TGCGCCAGCAAGGGGGCCGGGACCGGGGAGCTGTTTTTT. The gene calls are TRBV5-1 and TRBJ2-2, with 7 bases aligning to TRBD1. This CDR3 region has 13 residues. CDR1 and CDR2 from the germline V gene are SGHRS and YFSETQ. V gave up 6 bases and J gave up 5 bases; unmatched junction bases: 4. Combining the CDR3 with reference TRBV5-1 and TRBJ2-2 gives the whole variable domain KAGVTQTPRYLIKTRGQQVTLSCSPISGHRSVSWYQQTPGQGLQFLFEYFSETQRNKGNFPGRFSGRQFSNSRSEMNVSTLELGDSALYLCASKGAGTGELFFGEGSRLTVL.

The chain has TRBV18 and TRBJ1-6; 10 bases agree with TRBD1. The trim removed 6 bases at V and 8 bases at J, leaving 4 bases unmatched. From germline, CDR1 is KGHSH and CDR2 LQKENI. The CDR3 has 14 residues. The CDR3 sequence: CASSRTGGDSPLHF. The CDR3 DNA follows: TGTGCCAGCTCCAGGACAGGGGGGGATTCACCCCTCCACTTT.

The chain links TRBV28 to TRBJ1-3; TRBD1 is a possible D gene (5 bases). CDR1 and CDR2 from the germline V gene are MDHEN and SYDVKM. V shed 3 bases and J shed 0 bases, with 12 bases lying between them. There are 16 residues in the CDR3. CDR3 bases: TGTGCCAGCAGTTTCGGGACTCTGAGCTCTGGAAACACCATATATTTT. It yields the protein CASSFGTLSSGNTIYF.

The chain uses TRBV14 and TRBJ2-7; 7 bases agree with TRBD1. Trimming removed 1 base from V and 3 bases from J; junction bases left unmatched: 6. Per germline, CDR1 SGHDN and CDR2 FVKESK. The CDR3 sequence is 15 residues long. CDR3 residues: CASSQAGPGGYEQYF. CDR3 sequence (DNA): TGTGCCAGCAGCCAAGCCGGGCCAGGGGGCTACGAGCAGTACTTC.

The V gene is TRBV5-8, the J gene TRBJ1-5; TRBD1 aligns across 9 bases. The J segment lost 2 bases and the V segment lost 0 bases, leaving 0 bases of the junction unmatched. This CDR3 comprises 15 residues. The V gene's germline CDR1 is SGHTS and CDR2 YDEGEE. In DNA, the CDR3 is TGTGCCAGCAGCTTGGGACAGGGGGGCAATCAGCCCCAGCATTTT. It codes for CASSLGQGGNQPQHF.

The chain combines TRBV9 with TRBJ2-1; 11 nucleotides agree with TRBD2. The junction had 7 bases not matched to a gene; V was cut back by 4 bases and J by 7 bases. In germline, CDR1 is SGDLS, CDR2 YYNGEE. CDR3 size: 15 residues. The CDR3 protein is CASSFSGGAMNEQFF. The CDR3 bases are TGTGCCAGCAGCTTTAGCGGGGGGGCCATGAATGAGCAGTTCTTC.

The chain carries TRBV15 and TRBJ1-2; 8 bases fit TRBD1. This CDR3 spans 14 amino acids. The germline CDR1 and CDR2 sequences are LNHNV and YYDKDF (reference sequence). Trimming at V came to 6 bases and at J to 4 bases, leaving 7 bases not matched to a gene. The CDR3 region is CATRPGGDPYGYTF. In nucleotides, the CDR3 is TGTGCCACCAGGCCAGGGGGCGACCCCTATGGCTACACCTTC.

J is TRBJ2-7 and V is TRBV7-2; 9 nucleotides line up with TRBD2. The CDR3 length is 16 residues. J was trimmed by 2 bases and V by 2 bases; bases with no gene match: 7. The germline V gene has CDR1 SGHTA and CDR2 FQGNSA. DNA of the CDR3: TGTGCCAGCAGCTTACGCGGGGGGGGGATTACCTACGAGCAGTACTTC. Translation gives CASSLRGGGITYEQYF.

This rearrangement joins TRBV19 to TRBJ1-2; tentative D call: TRBD1 (6 bases). The CDR3 is 16 residues long. Germline V gene lookup returns CDR1 LNHDA and CDR2 SQIVND (reference sequence). V was clipped by 5 bases and J by 8 bases, with 24 bases between them. The CDR3 spells CASSPPGQPAGNGYTF. CDR3 nucleotides: TGTGCCAGTAGTCCGCCGGGACAACCGGCTGGTAACGGCTACACCTTC.

This chain joins TRBV30 and TRBJ1-6; D is perhaps TRBD1 (6 bases). V lost 4 bases and J 6 bases, leaving 16 bases between the germline ends. CDR3 length equals 15 residues. Germline V gene lookup returns CDR1 GTSNPN and CDR2 SVGIG (reference sequence). Here the CDR3 reads CAWKRGTGINSPLHF. DNA of the CDR3: TGTGCCTGGAAAAGGGGAACAGGGATTAATTCACCCCTCCACTTT.